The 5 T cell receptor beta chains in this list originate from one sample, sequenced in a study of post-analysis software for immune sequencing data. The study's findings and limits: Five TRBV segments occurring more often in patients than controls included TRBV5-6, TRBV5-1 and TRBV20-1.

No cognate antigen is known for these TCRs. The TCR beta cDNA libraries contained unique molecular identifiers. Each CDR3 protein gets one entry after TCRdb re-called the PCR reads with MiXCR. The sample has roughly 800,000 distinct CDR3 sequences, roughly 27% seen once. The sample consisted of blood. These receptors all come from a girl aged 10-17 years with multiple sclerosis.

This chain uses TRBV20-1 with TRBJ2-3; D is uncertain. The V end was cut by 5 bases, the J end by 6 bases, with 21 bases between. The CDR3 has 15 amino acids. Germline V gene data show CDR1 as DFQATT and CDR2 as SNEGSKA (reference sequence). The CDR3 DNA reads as TGCAGTGCTGCCCCGTTAGCCGGGCGCATGGATACGCAGTATTTT. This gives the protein CSAAPLAGRMDTQYF.

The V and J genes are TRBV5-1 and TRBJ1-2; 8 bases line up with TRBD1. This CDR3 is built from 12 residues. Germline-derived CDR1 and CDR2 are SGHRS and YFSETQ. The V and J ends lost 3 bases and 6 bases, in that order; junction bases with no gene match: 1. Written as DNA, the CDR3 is TGCGCCAGCAGCTGGGGACAGGATGGCTACACCTTC. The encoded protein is CASSWGQDGYTF.

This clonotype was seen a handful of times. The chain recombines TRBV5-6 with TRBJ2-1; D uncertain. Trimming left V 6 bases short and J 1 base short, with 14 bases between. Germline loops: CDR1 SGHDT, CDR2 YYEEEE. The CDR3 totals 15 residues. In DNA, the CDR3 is TGTGCCAGCACCTGGTATGCCGGGTCCTACAATGAGCAGTTCTTC. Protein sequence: CASTWYAGSYNEQFF. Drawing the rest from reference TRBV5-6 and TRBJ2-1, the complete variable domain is DAGVTQSPTHLIKTRGQQVTLRCSPKSGHDTVSWYQQALGQGPQFIFQYYEEEERQRGNFPDRFSGHQFPNYSSELNVNALLLGDSALYLCASTWYAGSYNEQFFGPGTRLTVL.

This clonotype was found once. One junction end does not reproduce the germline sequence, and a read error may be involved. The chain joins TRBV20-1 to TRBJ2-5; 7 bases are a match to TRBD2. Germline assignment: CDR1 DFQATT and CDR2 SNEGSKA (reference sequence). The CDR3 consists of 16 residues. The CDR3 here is CSANRPASGHQETLYF. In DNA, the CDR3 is TGCAGTGCTAACCGCCCAGCTAGCGGCCACCAAGAGACCCTGTACTTC.

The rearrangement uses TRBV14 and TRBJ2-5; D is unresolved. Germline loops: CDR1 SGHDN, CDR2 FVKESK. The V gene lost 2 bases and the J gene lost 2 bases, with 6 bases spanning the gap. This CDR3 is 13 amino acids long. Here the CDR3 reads CASSQRIQETQYF. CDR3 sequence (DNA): TGTGCCAGCAGCCAACGGATACAAGAGACCCAGTACTTC.